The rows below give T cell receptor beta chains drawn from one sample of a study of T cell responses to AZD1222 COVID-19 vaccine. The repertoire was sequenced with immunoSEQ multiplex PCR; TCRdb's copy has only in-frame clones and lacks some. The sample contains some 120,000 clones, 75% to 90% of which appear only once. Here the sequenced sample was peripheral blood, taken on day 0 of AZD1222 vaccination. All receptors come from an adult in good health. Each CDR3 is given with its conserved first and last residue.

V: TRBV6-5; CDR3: CASSLQGATYEQYF
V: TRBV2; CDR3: CASEEWGGSTDTQYF
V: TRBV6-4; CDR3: CASSEEVAGGLSSYNEQFF
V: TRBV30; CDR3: CAWSPQETQYF
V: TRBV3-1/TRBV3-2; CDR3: CASSRRDLNEQFF
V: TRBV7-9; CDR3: CASRVQGEGAEAFF
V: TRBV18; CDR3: CASSPISSTGNTIYF
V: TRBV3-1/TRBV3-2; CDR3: CASSQGQPNQPQHF
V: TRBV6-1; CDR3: CASSEFSAYEQYF
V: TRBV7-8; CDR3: CASSILAGVIYNEQFF
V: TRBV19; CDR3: CASPSVGNTEAFF
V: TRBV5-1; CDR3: CASRLPTGGASYGYTF
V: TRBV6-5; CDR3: CASSRQVDSPLHF
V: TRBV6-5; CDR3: CASSYSKYWQNYGYTF
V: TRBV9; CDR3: CASSVGLTGNSGNTIYF
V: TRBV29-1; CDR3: CSVEDQRTAYAGYTF
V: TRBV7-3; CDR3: CASSQGTVGNTIYF
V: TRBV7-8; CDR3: CASSRGVQGGYTF
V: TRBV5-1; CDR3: CASSRPGQPDADEQFF
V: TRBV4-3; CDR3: CASSQTGWEKLFF
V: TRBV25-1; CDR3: CASSETTSGDYEQYF
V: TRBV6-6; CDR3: CASTRGHSSYNEQFF
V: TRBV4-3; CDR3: CASSQVGRTYNEQFF
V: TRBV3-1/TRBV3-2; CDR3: CASSQKSGTANTGELFF
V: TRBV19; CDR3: CASSPQGASEQYF
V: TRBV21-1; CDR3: CASSKKGQGAVTEAFF
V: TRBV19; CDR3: CASSAGVAYEQYF
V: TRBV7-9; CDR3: CASDRSRGYNEQFF
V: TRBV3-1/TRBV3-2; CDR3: CASSQGADYYTF
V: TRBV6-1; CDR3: CASSELAVYQETQYF
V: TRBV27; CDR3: CASSIRDSDGDEQFF
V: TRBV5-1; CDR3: CASSLDSNQPQHF